The source of this TCR beta chain is a study of cytomegalovirus exposure and HLA in healthy donors. V lost 5 bases, J lost 1 base, and 20 bases lay in between. Germline V gene lookup returns CDR1 SGHNT and CDR2 YENEEA. The CDR3 runs 17 residues. The PCR used 60 Vbeta and 13 Jbeta primers. Assay used: immunoSEQ multiplex PCR; TCRdb lists only in-frame clones, some missing. The sample yields 130,000 to 150,000 clones, about 80% seen once. Sequencing was carried out using PBMCs. The chain is built from TRBV11-3 and TRBJ2-5, with D possibly TRBD1 on 6 matching bases. The TCR originated in a woman aged 60-70 years in good health and CMV-seropositive. The CDR3 is CASSHYTSVDSQETQYF. CDR3 nucleotide sequence: TGTGCCAGCAGCCATTATACCTCCGTGGACAGCCAAGAGACCCAGTACTTC.